This T cell receptor (beta chain) is from a study of PD-1 blockade in classical Hodgkin lymphoma (TCRdb year 2020). With regard to the full study: Nivolumab dosing was 3 mg/kg intravenously every 2 weeks, continuing until either disease progression or unacceptable toxicity. The study used TCR beta sequencing and CyTOF to define a peripheral blood immune signature of response to PD-1 blockade in classical Hodgkin lymphoma.

Read against the paper, the sample's time point label means: cycle 4 day 1 (C4D1), after more than five weeks of nivolumab. Every trial patient had relapsed following autologous stem cell transplantation, and prior brentuximab vedotin exposure was what differed among cohorts A, B and C. The trial cohort was composed of about 58 patients with relapsed/refractory classical Hodgkin lymphoma, for whom complete response, partial response or progressive disease was recorded as best overall response. Single-agent nivolumab was administered to trial patients in the multi-cohort phase II CheckMate 205 trial. An independent review committee assessed best overall response using the 2007 International Working Group response criteria. Trial PBMCs were collected just before the start of nivolumab (C1D1) and during therapy at cycle 2 day 1 and cycle 4 day 1. Peripheral blood was collected in 8 mL Vacutainer Cell Preparation Tubes, from which PBMCs were isolated by centrifugation and then cryopreserved.

Of note for this clone: The antigen it binds to is not known. Per-nucleotide qualities are absent, and no much larger clonotype sits a single base away.

The study at large found these results: The study was restricted to a single clinical trial cohort, and the causes of repertoire differences, possibly disease activity or prior therapy, were left undefined. Baseline diversity similar to that of newly diagnosed patients was observed in trial patients achieving complete response, whereas significantly lower diversity was observed in partial responders and progressors. Baseline TCR diversity was reported to be lower in newly diagnosed patients than in healthy donors, and even lower in relapsed/refractory patients. Lower diversity was observed in patients in whom nivolumab was started less than 1 year after ASCT, and these patients were excluded from later analyses so that confounding by immune reconstitution would be avoided. By C4D1, a significant rise was seen in CD4+ TCR diversity but not in CD8+ TCR diversity (p=0.0027 vs p=0.16), and the rise was most apparent among complete responders (p=0.02).

Genomic DNA was extracted with the Qiagen DNeasy kit from unsorted PBMCs and from negatively selected CD4+ and CD8+ fractions. TCR beta CDR3 regions were subjected to amplification by immunoSEQ multiplex PCR with primers that anneal to V and J segments. A synthetic immune receptor repertoire was used to minimize amplification bias, and any residual bias was removed computationally once sequencing was done. As for the original processing: Repertoire diversity was quantified as the Shannon entropy index using custom Python scripts. Unsorted, CD4+ and CD8+ repertoires were analyzed separately, except in combined analyses where CD4+ and CD8+ sequences were merged in silico. Clonal expansion was defined as a frequency increase of at least 2-fold after treatment compared with C1D1, and clones undetected at baseline were assigned a pseudocount of 0.5. Singleton clones were defined as clones with 0 or 1 copy at C1D1, and non-singleton clones were defined as clones with 2 or more copies. Clones expanded in unsorted samples were assigned a CD4+, CD8+ or unknown annotation through matching of protein sequences in sorted samples from the same patient. Wilcoxon tests were applied to paired samples to test diversity changes from C1D1 to C4D1. TCRdb retrieved this table from immuneACCESS and kept in-frame rearrangements only. Not all clones are present; in checked studies, unresolved V genes account for under half, and no reason is known for the remainder. Clone size and V and J calls were adopted from that table, with D and trimming inferred from the DNA. The sample records around 25,000 clones, more than 70% of which are singletons. Clones ranked in the top ten supply 19% of the sample.

Including the terminal cysteine and phenylalanine, the CDR3 comprises 14 residues. The entry retains the CDR3 DNA only, 42 bases that are in frame from base 1. Taken from the germline V gene, the CDR1 and CDR2 loops are MNHEY and SVGAGI. Relative to germline, V is missing 4 bases and J is missing 5 bases, with 4 bases of the junction outside any gene match. This clonotype was obtained from a human donor with classical Hodgkin lymphoma. The chain was built from TRBV6-5 and TRBJ2-5, with TRBD2 identical over 10 junction bases. The source material was peripheral blood mononuclear cells (PBMCs), sampled before the fourth cycle of nivolumab. The CDR3 amino acid sequence is: CASSLAGGGETQYF. The DNA sequence is TGTGCCAGCAGTTTAGCGGGGGGCGGGGAGACCCAGTACTTC.